This is a list of T cell receptor beta chains from one sample in a study of blood T cell repertoires in COVID-19. Clones were sequenced by immunoSEQ multiplex PCR, and TCRdb holds only the in-frame ones, with some missing. The profile shows 90,000 or so clones, roughly 77% of them singletons. The sequenced sample consisted of peripheral blood. The source of these receptors is a human donor in a cohort sampled during active COVID-19. CDR3s include the opening cysteine and the closing phenylalanine or tryptophan. The order of the fields is CDR3 DNA, CDR3 protein, J gene, D gene, clone size, V gene. A D gene is named only where the DNA matches it firmly. Clone sizes are given selectively: once, few, many, or a class where the clone is expanded.

cdr3_nt: TGTGCCAGCTCACCGACAGGGTTAGATTCACCCCTCCACTTT
cdr3_aa: CASSPTGLDSPLHF
j_call: TRBJ1-6
d_call: TRBD1
clone_size: -
v_call: TRBV18

cdr3_nt: TGTGCCAGCTCACTGGGACAAGACTACGAGCAGTACTTC
cdr3_aa: CASSLGQDYEQYF
j_call: TRBJ2-7
d_call: -
clone_size: -
v_call: TRBV18

cdr3_nt: TGTGCCTGGGCACCGGGACAGGGAAAAATTCGGAGCAATCAGCCCCAGCATTTT
cdr3_aa: CAWAPGQGKIRSNQPQHF
j_call: TRBJ1-5
d_call: TRBD1
clone_size: -
v_call: TRBV30

cdr3_nt: TGTGCCAGCAGCGTAGCTCCGGGAGTGTCAGATACGCAGTATTTT
cdr3_aa: CASSVAPGVSDTQYF
j_call: TRBJ2-3
d_call: -
clone_size: few
v_call: TRBV9

cdr3_nt: TGCGCCAGCAGCTCCCGGCAGGCTAACTATGGCTACACCTTC
cdr3_aa: CASSSRQANYGYTF
j_call: TRBJ1-2
d_call: -
clone_size: -
v_call: TRBV5-1

cdr3_nt: TGTGCCAGCTCACCACCGCAGGGTGGGGAGAACACTGAAGCTTTCTTT
cdr3_aa: CASSPPQGGENTEAFF
j_call: TRBJ1-1
d_call: -
clone_size: -
v_call: TRBV18

cdr3_nt: TGTGCCAGCAGTCACAATCGGGACACCCAGGATGCCACCTTC
cdr3_aa: CASSHNRDTQDATF
j_call: TRBJ1-2
d_call: -
clone_size: -
v_call: TRBV6-4

cdr3_nt: TGTGCCCTGGGAAGGGGTGCAGATACGCAGTATTTT
cdr3_aa: CALGRGADTQYF
j_call: TRBJ2-3
d_call: -
clone_size: -
v_call: TRBV27

cdr3_nt: TGTGCCAGCAGCGACAGGGGTGGAGTAACAGATACGCAGTATTTT
cdr3_aa: CASSDRGGVTDTQYF
j_call: TRBJ2-3
d_call: TRBD1
clone_size: -
v_call: TRBV7-2

cdr3_nt: TGTGCCAGCAGTTTCGGACAGTCCAATTCACCCCTCCACTTT
cdr3_aa: CASSFGQSNSPLHF
j_call: TRBJ1-6
d_call: -
clone_size: -
v_call: TRBV27

cdr3_nt: TGTGCCAGCAGCTCTCAGGGGGCCACAGATACGCAGTATTTT
cdr3_aa: CASSSQGATDTQYF
j_call: TRBJ2-3
d_call: TRBD1
clone_size: -
v_call: TRBV5-4

cdr3_nt: TGTGCCCTGGGACACCGGAACACTGAAGCTTTCTTT
cdr3_aa: CALGHRNTEAFF
j_call: TRBJ1-1
d_call: -
clone_size: -
v_call: TRBV30

cdr3_nt: TGTGCCAGTAGTATAGAGGCAGTCGGGATTGAAAAACTGTTTTTT
cdr3_aa: CASSIEAVGIEKLFF
j_call: TRBJ1-4
d_call: -
clone_size: -
v_call: TRBV19

cdr3_nt: TGTGCCAGTAGTCCCATGGGGAGCTCCTACAATGAGCAGTTCTTC
cdr3_aa: CASSPMGSSYNEQFF
j_call: TRBJ2-1
d_call: -
clone_size: -
v_call: TRBV19

cdr3_nt: TGCGCCAGCAGCTTGGCAGGGGGCACCGGGGAGCTGTTTTTT
cdr3_aa: CASSLAGGTGELFF
j_call: TRBJ2-2
d_call: TRBD1
clone_size: -
v_call: TRBV5-1

cdr3_nt: TGCAGCGGACGGACTAGCGGGCTGAATGAGCAGTTCTTC
cdr3_aa: CSGRTSGLNEQFF
j_call: TRBJ2-1
d_call: TRBD2
clone_size: -
v_call: TRBV29-1

cdr3_nt: TGTGCCAGTAGTAGGGACAGGGAACATGAGCAGTTCTTC
cdr3_aa: CASSRDREHEQFF
j_call: TRBJ2-1
d_call: TRBD1
clone_size: -
v_call: TRBV19

cdr3_nt: TGTGCCAGCAGCCAGGCCGGGACAGGGAGTTTCTGGACTGAAGCTTTCTTT
cdr3_aa: CASSQAGTGSFWTEAFF
j_call: TRBJ1-1
d_call: TRBD1
clone_size: -
v_call: TRBV3-1/TRBV3-2

cdr3_nt: TGTGCCAGCTCGCACGGGAACACCGGGGAGCTGTTTTTT
cdr3_aa: CASSHGNTGELFF
j_call: TRBJ2-2
d_call: -
clone_size: -
v_call: TRBV5-6

cdr3_nt: TGTGCCAGCAGCAAAGGGGAGTTTGGCTATGGCTACACCTTC
cdr3_aa: CASSKGEFGYGYTF
j_call: TRBJ1-2
d_call: -
clone_size: few
v_call: TRBV4-2

cdr3_nt: TGTGCCAGCACATCACAGGGTGGGGCGGGCTACACCTTC
cdr3_aa: CASTSQGGAGYTF
j_call: TRBJ1-2
d_call: -
clone_size: -
v_call: TRBV3-1/TRBV3-2

cdr3_nt: TGCAGTGCTAGTTTGCCGGACAGGGGAGAATATGGCTACACCTTC
cdr3_aa: CSASLPDRGEYGYTF
j_call: TRBJ1-2
d_call: TRBD1
clone_size: -
v_call: TRBV20-1

cdr3_nt: TGTGCCAGCAGCGCGACAGGGGGCGATGAGCAGTTCTTC
cdr3_aa: CASSATGGDEQFF
j_call: TRBJ2-1
d_call: TRBD1
clone_size: -
v_call: TRBV7-9

cdr3_nt: TGTGCCATCAGGGGGACTAGCGGGAGACCCACAGATACGCAGTATTTT
cdr3_aa: CAIRGTSGRPTDTQYF
j_call: TRBJ2-3
d_call: TRBD2
clone_size: -
v_call: TRBV10-3

cdr3_nt: TGCAGTGCTAGTGTAGGGGGCTATGAGCAGTTCTTC
cdr3_aa: CSASVGGYEQFF
j_call: TRBJ2-1
d_call: TRBD1
clone_size: once
v_call: TRBV20-1

cdr3_nt: TGCGCCAGCAGTACAGGACAGGGGGCCCCTAGCGGGATCTACGAGCAGTACTTC
cdr3_aa: CASSTGQGAPSGIYEQYF
j_call: TRBJ2-7
d_call: TRBD1
clone_size: -
v_call: TRBV5-1

cdr3_nt: TGTGCCAGCAGCCTAAGACAGGGGGATACGACCTACGAGCAGTACTTC
cdr3_aa: CASSLRQGDTTYEQYF
j_call: TRBJ2-7
d_call: TRBD1
clone_size: -
v_call: TRBV7-2

cdr3_nt: TGTGCCAGGTCACAGGGGGCCGATGAGCAGTTCTTC
cdr3_aa: CARSQGADEQFF
j_call: TRBJ2-1
d_call: TRBD1
clone_size: -
v_call: TRBV7-9

cdr3_nt: TGCAGCGTCAGGGGGCTGAGCACAGATACGCAGTATTTT
cdr3_aa: CSVRGLSTDTQYF
j_call: TRBJ2-3
d_call: TRBD1
clone_size: once
v_call: TRBV29-1

cdr3_nt: TGTGCCAGCAGCCTACTCGGACAGAGAAACACCGGGGAGCTGTTTTTT
cdr3_aa: CASSLLGQRNTGELFF
j_call: TRBJ2-2
d_call: -
clone_size: -
v_call: TRBV7-8

cdr3_nt: TGCGCCAGCAGCCCGACCATAGCGGGAGGGGATGATACGCAGTATTTT
cdr3_aa: CASSPTIAGGDDTQYF
j_call: TRBJ2-3
d_call: TRBD2
clone_size: -
v_call: TRBV5-1

cdr3_nt: TGTGCCAGCAGGCGTAGCTGGGTAACAGATACGCAGTATTTT
cdr3_aa: CASRRSWVTDTQYF
j_call: TRBJ2-3
d_call: -
clone_size: -
v_call: TRBV6-5

cdr3_nt: TGTGCCATCAGGAGGGGACTAGCGAAGGGGAATGAGCAGTTCTTC
cdr3_aa: CAIRRGLAKGNEQFF
j_call: TRBJ2-1
d_call: TRBD2
clone_size: -
v_call: TRBV10-3

cdr3_nt: TGCAGTGCCGAAACAGAATATGGCTACACCTTC
cdr3_aa: CSAETEYGYTF
j_call: TRBJ1-2
d_call: -
clone_size: -
v_call: TRBV20-1

cdr3_nt: TGTGCCAGCAGCGTAGGGGGACTAGCGGGAGAAGAGACCCAGTACTTC
cdr3_aa: CASSVGGLAGEETQYF
j_call: TRBJ2-5
d_call: TRBD2
clone_size: few
v_call: TRBV9